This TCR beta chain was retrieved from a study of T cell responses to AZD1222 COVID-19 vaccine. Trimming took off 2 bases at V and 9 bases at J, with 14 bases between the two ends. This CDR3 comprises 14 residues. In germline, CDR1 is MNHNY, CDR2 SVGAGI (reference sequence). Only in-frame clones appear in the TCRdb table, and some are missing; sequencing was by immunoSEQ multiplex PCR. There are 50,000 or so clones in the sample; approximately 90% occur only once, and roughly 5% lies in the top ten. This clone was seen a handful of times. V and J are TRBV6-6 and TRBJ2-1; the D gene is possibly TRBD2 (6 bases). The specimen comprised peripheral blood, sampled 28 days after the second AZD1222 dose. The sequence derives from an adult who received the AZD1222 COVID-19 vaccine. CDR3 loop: CASSYGASVVEQFF. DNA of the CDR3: TGTGCCAGCAGTTACGGGGCTAGCGTGGTTGAGCAGTTCTTC.